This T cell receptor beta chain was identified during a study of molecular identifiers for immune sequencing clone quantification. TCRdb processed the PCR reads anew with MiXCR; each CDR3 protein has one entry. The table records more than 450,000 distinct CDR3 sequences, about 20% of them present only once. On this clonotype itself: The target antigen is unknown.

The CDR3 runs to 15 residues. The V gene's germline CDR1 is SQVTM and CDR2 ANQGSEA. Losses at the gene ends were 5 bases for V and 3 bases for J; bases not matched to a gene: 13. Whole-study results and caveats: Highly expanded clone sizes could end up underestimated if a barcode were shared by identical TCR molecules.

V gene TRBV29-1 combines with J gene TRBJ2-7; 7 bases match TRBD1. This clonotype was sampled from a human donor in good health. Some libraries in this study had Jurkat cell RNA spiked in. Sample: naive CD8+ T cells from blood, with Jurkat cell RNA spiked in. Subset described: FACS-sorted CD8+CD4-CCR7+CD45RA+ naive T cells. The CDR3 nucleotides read TGCAGCGTTTCCGTTACGGGACAGCTACTCTACGAGCAGTACTTC. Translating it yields CSVSVTGQLLYEQYF.